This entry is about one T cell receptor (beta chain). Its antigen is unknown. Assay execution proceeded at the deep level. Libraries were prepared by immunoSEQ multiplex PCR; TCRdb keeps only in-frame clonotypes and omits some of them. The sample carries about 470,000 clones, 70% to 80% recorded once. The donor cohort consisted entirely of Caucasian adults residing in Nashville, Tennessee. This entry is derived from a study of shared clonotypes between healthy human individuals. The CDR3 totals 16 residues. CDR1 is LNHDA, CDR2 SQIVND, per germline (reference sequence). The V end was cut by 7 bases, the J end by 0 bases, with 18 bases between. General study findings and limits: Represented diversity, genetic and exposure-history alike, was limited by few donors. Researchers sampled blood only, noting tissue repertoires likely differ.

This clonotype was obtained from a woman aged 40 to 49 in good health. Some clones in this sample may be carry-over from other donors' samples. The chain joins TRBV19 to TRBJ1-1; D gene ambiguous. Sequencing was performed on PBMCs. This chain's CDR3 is CASTPRATYLNTEAFF. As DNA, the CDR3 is TGTGCCAGTACCCCCCGCGCCACCTACTTGAACACTGAAGCTTTCTTT.